This T cell receptor beta chain comes out of a study of Graves' ophthalmopathy and Graves' hyperthyroidism. As regards this clonotype: Its antigen remains unidentified. One end of the junction varies from germline; a read error may be responsible.

Germline CDR1 LNHDA, CDR2 SQIVND (reference sequence). CDR3 length equals 16 residues. TCR beta CDR3 regions were amplified from RNA transcripts. Second-round multiplex PCR followed a first-round RT-PCR using HTBI primers. TCRdb re-called the multiplex PCR reads through MiXCR, storing one row per CDR3 protein. The sample lists about 700,000 distinct CDR3 sequences; 40% were seen once. Study-level findings and limits: A model built from 13 signatures distinguished ophthalmopathy from stable hyperthyroidism with roughly 85% sensitivity and 81.08% specificity. In blood appeared most of the expanded thyroid clonotypes whose frequency exceeded 0.001.

The study enrolled ophthalmopathy donors with moderate-to-severe activity, CAS ≥3, NOSPECS ≥4 and duration under 3 months. The TCR was taken from an adult man with Graves' ophthalmopathy. The sample comprised peripheral blood. The chain links TRBV19 to TRBJ2-5, with TRBD2 identical over 15 bases. The CDR3 loop reads CTSSTPGLAGGETQYF. CDR3 bases: TGTACCAGTAGTACCCCGGGACTAGCGGGAGGAGAGACCCAGTACTTC.